These T cell receptor beta chains were read from a single sample in a study of blood T cell repertoires in COVID-19. Profiled with immunoSEQ multiplex PCR; TCRdb holds only in-frame clones, not every one. The data hold 150,000 to 160,000 clones, with about four fifths observed a single time. Specimen: peripheral blood. The receptors shown here come from a woman aged 60-75 years with acute or convalescent COVID-19. CDR3s include the opening cysteine and the closing phenylalanine or tryptophan. The D gene is left open where the match is weak. Clone sizes are given selectively: once, few, many, or a class where the clone is expanded.

clone_size d_call cdr3_length j_call v_call cdr3_aa cdr3_nt
. . 14 TRBJ2-3 TRBV7-9 CASSLAQSTDTQYF TGTGCCAGCAGCTTAGCGCAGTCCACAGATACGCAGTATTTT
. TRBD1 15 TRBJ1-2 TRBV28 CASSRPPGQEHGYTF TGTGCCAGCAGTCGCCCCCCGGGACAGGAGCATGGCTACACCTTC
. . 13 TRBJ1-5 TRBV27 CASSFNSNQPQHF TGTGCCAGCAGTTTTAATAGCAATCAGCCCCAGCATTTT
. . 15 TRBJ1-5 TRBV18 CASSPTGASNQPQHF TGTGCCAGCTCACCTACAGGCGCTAGCAATCAGCCCCAGCATTTT
. . 14 TRBJ1-4 TRBV6-5 CASSRGRGGEKLFF TGTGCCAGCTCTCGAGGCAGGGGTGGCGAAAAACTGTTTTTT
. . 15 TRBJ1-2 TRBV5-1 CASSLASSGESGYTF TGCGCCAGCAGCTTGGCCTCGTCAGGGGAATCTGGCTACACCTTC
. . 15 TRBJ2-7 TRBV3-1/TRBV3-2 CASSHPRRGFYEQYF TGTGCCAGCAGCCACCCTCGGCGGGGCTTCTACGAGCAGTACTTC
. . 15 TRBJ1-6 TRBV3-1/TRBV3-2 CASSRASSYNSPLHF TGTGCCAGCAGCCGCGCAAGCTCCTATAATTCACCCCTCCACTTT
few TRBD1 20 TRBJ1-2 TRBV10-2 CASSEAGTGAYPTFNYGYTF TGCGCCAGCAGTGAGGCCGGGACAGGGGCATACCCCACTTTTAACTATGGCTACACCTTC
. . 14 TRBJ1-1 TRBV30 CAWSISGANTEAFF TGTGCCTGGAGTATATCAGGGGCTAACACTGAAGCTTTCTTT
. . 13 TRBJ1-2 TRBV28 CASSTQAGYGYTF TGTGCCAGCAGTACACAGGCAGGATATGGCTACACCTTC
. . 13 TRBJ2-3 TRBV30 CAWSAGLTDTQYF TGTGCCTGGAGTGCGGGGTTAACAGATACGCAGTATTTT
. . 12 TRBJ1-2 TRBV30 CAWSDRYYGYTF TGTGCCTGGAGTGACAGATACTATGGCTACACCTTC
. TRBD2 15 TRBJ2-1 TRBV29-1 CSVAPTSGGDNEQFF TGCAGCGTTGCCCCCACTAGCGGGGGGGACAATGAGCAGTTCTTC
. . 13 TRBJ1-1 TRBV5-1 CASSSTGGTEAFF TGCGCCAGCAGCTCGACGGGAGGAACTGAAGCTTTCTTT
. TRBD1 14 TRBJ1-6 TRBV28 CASTSTGVGSPLHF TGTGCCAGCACCTCGACAGGGGTTGGTTCACCCCTCCACTTT
few . 14 TRBJ1-2 TRBV6-5 CASGAGSKNYGYTF TGTGCCAGCGGGGCAGGCTCCAAAAACTATGGCTACACCTTC
. . 14 TRBJ1-4 TRBV19 CASSYQTGNEKLFF TGTGCCAGTAGTTACCAAACAGGGAATGAAAAACTGTTTTTT
. TRBD1 15 TRBJ1-3 TRBV6-5 CASSHTGADGNTIYF TGTGCCAGCAGTCATACAGGGGCTGATGGAAACACCATATATTTT
few . 13 TRBJ1-6 TRBV6-5 CASTWGRDAPLHF TGTGCCAGCACCTGGGGGAGGGACGCCCCCCTCCACTTT
. . 15 TRBJ1-6 TRBV28 CASSLGGGTTRPLHF TGTGCCAGCAGTTTAGGGGGGGGGACCACTAGACCCCTCCACTTT
. . 13 TRBJ1-4 TRBV19 CASAGQTPEKLFF TGTGCCAGTGCTGGACAGACCCCGGAAAAACTGTTTTTT
. TRBD1 17 TRBJ2-5 TRBV18 CASSTDRDRGRVETQYF TGTGCCAGCTCAACGGACAGGGACAGGGGGCGCGTAGAGACCCAGTACTTC
. TRBD2 16 TRBJ2-1 TRBV18 CASSPASGGLLNEQFF TGTGCCAGCTCACCGGCTAGCGGGGGGTTATTGAATGAGCAGTTCTTC
. TRBD1 13 TRBJ2-1 TRBV2 CASTLGQGLEQFF TGTGCCAGCACTCTCGGACAGGGCCTTGAGCAGTTCTTC
few . 13 TRBJ1-5 TRBV9 CASSGGEYQPQHF TGTGCCAGCAGCGGGGGAGAGTATCAGCCCCAGCATTTT
. . 15 TRBJ1-6 TRBV7-6 CASSRGTLYNSPLHF TGTGCCAGCAGCCGGGGGACGCTCTATAATTCACCCCTCCACTTT